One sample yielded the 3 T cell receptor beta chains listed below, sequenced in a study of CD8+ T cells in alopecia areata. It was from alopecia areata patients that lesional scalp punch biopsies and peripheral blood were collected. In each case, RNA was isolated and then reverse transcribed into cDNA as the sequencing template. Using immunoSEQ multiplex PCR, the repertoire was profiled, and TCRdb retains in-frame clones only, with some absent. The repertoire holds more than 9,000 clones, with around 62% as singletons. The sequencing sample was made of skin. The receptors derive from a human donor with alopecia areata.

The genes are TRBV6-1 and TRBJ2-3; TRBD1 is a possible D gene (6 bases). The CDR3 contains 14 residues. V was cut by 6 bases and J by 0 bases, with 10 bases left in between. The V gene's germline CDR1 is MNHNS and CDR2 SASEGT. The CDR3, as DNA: TGTGCCAGCAGCCTACAGGGTAGCACAGATACGCAGTATTTT. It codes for CASSLQGSTDTQYF.

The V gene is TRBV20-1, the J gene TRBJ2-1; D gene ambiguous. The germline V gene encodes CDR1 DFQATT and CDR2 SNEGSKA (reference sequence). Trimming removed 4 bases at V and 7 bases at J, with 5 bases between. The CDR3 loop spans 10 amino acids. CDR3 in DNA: TGCAGTGCTATTAGGAATGAGCAGTTCTTC. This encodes CSAIRNEQFF.

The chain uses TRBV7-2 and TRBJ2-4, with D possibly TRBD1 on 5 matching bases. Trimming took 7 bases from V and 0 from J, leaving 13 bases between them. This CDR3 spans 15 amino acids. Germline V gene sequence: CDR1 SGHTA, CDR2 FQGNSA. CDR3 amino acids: CASTQTALAKNIQYF. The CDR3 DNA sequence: TGTGCCAGCACCCAGACAGCACTAGCCAAAAACATTCAGTACTTC.